The entry below describes one TCR beta chain. The antigen is undetermined. This record belongs to a study of response to subunit inactivated influenza vaccine. Findings and caveats of the study: The study's authors posited that every seasonal influenza vaccination enlists few new T cells.

Via MiXCR, TCRdb re-called the RT-PCR reads, giving one row per CDR3 protein. The data show about 520,000 distinct CDR3 sequences, around 25% seen once. This CDR3 spans 13 amino acids. The germline V and J ends were trimmed by 3 bases and 9 bases, with 12 bases remaining between them. Germline lookup yields CDR1 MGHDK and CDR2 SYGVNS. The rearrangement joins TRBV25-1 to TRBJ2-1; D might be TRBD1 (5 bases). The starting material was CD4+ T cells sorted from PBMCs, obtained more than 4 days after vaccination. The sequence was obtained from a middle-aged man who received an inactivated influenza vaccine. CDR3 sequence (DNA): TGTGCCAGCAGTGATCTTAGAAGGGGTGAGCAGTTCTTC. It is translated as CASSDLRRGEQFF.